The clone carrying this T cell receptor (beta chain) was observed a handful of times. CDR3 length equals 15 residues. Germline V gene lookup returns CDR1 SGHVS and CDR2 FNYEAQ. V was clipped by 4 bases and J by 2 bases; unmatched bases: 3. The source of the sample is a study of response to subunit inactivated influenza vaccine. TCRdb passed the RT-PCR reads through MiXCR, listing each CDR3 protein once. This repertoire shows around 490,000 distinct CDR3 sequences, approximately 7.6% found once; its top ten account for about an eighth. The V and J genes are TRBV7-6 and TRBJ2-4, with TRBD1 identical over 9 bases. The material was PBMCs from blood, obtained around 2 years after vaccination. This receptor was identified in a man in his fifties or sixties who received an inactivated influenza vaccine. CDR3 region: CASSSGTGPKNIQYF. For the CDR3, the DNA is TGTGCCAGCAGCTCAGGGACAGGGCCCAAAAACATTCAGTACTTC. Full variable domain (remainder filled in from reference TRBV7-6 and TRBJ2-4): GAGVSQSPRYKVTKRGQDVALRCDPISGHVSLYWYRQALGQGPEFLTYFNYEAQQDKSGLPNDRFSAERPEGSISTLTIQRTEQRDSAMYRCASSSGTGPKNIQYFGAGTRLSVL.